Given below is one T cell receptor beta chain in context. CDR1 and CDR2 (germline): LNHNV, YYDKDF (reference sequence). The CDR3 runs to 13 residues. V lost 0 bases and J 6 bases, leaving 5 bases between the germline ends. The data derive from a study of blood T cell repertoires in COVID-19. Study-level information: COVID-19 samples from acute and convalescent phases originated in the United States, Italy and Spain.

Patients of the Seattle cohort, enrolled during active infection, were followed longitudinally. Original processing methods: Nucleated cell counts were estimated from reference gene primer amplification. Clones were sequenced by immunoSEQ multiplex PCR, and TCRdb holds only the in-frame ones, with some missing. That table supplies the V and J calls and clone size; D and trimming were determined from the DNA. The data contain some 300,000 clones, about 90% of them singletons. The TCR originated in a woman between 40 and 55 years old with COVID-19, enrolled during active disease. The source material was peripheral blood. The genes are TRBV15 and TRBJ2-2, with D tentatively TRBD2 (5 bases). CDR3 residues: CATSRDGAGELFF. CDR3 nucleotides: TGTGCCACCAGCAGAGACGGGGCCGGGGAGCTGTTTTTT.